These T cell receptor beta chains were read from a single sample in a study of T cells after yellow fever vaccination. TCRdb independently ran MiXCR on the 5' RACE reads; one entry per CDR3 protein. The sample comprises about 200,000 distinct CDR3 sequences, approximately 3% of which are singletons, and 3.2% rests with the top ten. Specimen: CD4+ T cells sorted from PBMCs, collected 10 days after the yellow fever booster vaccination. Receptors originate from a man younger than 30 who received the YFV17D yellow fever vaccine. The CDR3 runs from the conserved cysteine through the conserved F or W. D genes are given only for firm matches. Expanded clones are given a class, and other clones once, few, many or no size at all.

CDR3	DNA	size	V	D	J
CASRTGTGSSYNEQFF	TGTGCCAGCAGAACCGGGACAGGGAGCTCCTACAATGAGCAGTTCTTC	many	TRBV12-3/TRBV12-4	TRBD1	TRBJ2-1
CASSLGLVDEQFF	TGTGCCAGCAGCTTAGGTCTAGTTGATGAGCAGTTCTTC	many	TRBV7-6	NA	TRBJ2-1
CASSYSTGFVGHTSYEQYF	TGTGCCAGCAGCTACTCTACGGGTTTTGTGGGCCATACCTCCTACGAGCAGTACTTC	few	TRBV11-2	NA	TRBJ2-7
CASSLGDGGVEKLFF	TGCGCCAGCAGCTTAGGGGACGGCGGTGTAGAAAAACTGTTTTTT	NA	TRBV5-1	NA	TRBJ1-4
CASSLVFSPSGNTIYF	TGTGCCAGCAGCTTAGTATTTTCTCCCTCTGGAAACACCATATATTTT	few	TRBV7-2	NA	TRBJ1-3
CATQTGIEAFF	TGTGCCACCCAAACAGGAATTGAAGCTTTCTTT	many	TRBV12-3/TRBV12-4	NA	TRBJ1-1
CASTSDWSSYEQYF	TGTGCCAGCACCTCGGACTGGAGCTCCTACGAGCAGTACTTC	many	TRBV2	NA	TRBJ2-7
CASSLGATTSNEKLFF	TGCGCCAGCAGCTTGGGGGCGACGACGAGCAATGAAAAACTGTTTTTT	few	TRBV5-1	NA	TRBJ1-4
CASSQAGLLAGELFF	TGCGCCAGCAGCCAAGCGGGACTCCTCGCCGGGGAGCTGTTTTTT	NA	TRBV4-1	NA	TRBJ2-2
CASSSWTPASTDTQYF	TGTGCCAGCAGCTCCTGGACACCGGCTAGCACAGATACGCAGTATTTT	NA	TRBV7-8	NA	TRBJ2-3
CASTVSGANVLTF	TGTGCCAGTACTGTCTCTGGGGCCAACGTCCTGACTTTC	many	TRBV19	NA	TRBJ2-6
CASSFRTGGRANEKLFF	TGTGCCAGCAGCTTCCGGACAGGGGGCCGTGCTAATGAAAAACTGTTTTTT	NA	TRBV5-4	TRBD1	TRBJ1-4
CASSLDWSKQFF	TGTGCCAGCAGCTTAGATTGGTCTAAGCAGTTCTTC	few	TRBV7-2	NA	TRBJ2-1
CASRWDGSNYGYTF	TGTGCCAGCAGGTGGGACGGATCTAACTATGGCTACACCTTC	NA	TRBV6-5	NA	TRBJ1-2
CASSYDSSLTGNTIYF	TGTGCCAGCAGTTACGACAGCTCCTTAACTGGAAACACCATATATTTT	few	TRBV6-5	NA	TRBJ1-3
CASSFPTGAGDTQYF	TGTGCCAGCAGTTTTCCGACAGGGGCGGGGGATACGCAGTATTTT	many	TRBV28	TRBD1	TRBJ2-3
CAWSTPGEAAVSYTF	TGTGCCTGGAGTACCCCAGGGGAGGCCGCGGTTAGCTACACCTTC	NA	TRBV30	NA	TRBJ1-2
CASSFWGIGTDTQYF	TGTGCCAGCAGCTTCTGGGGAATTGGCACAGATACGCAGTATTTT	few	TRBV7-2	NA	TRBJ2-3
CASSYSQGGEFF	TGTGCCAGCAGTTACTCGCAGGGGGGGGAGTTCTTC	many	TRBV6-5	NA	TRBJ2-1
CSAREGVETQYF	TGCAGTGCTAGAGAGGGGGTAGAGACCCAGTACTTC	many	TRBV20-1	NA	TRBJ2-5
CASSYSSLGYTF	TGTGCCAGCAGTTACTCTTCATTGGGCTACACCTTC	few	TRBV6-6	NA	TRBJ1-2
CASSLASAIQAGEQYF	TGTGCCAGCAGCTTAGCGTCCGCTATTCAAGCGGGGGAGCAGTACTTC	few	TRBV7-2	TRBD2	TRBJ2-7
CASSRSGTGSVEQYF	TGCGCCAGCAGCCGTTCCGGGACAGGGTCTGTCGAGCAGTACTTC	many	TRBV5-1	TRBD1	TRBJ2-7
CASSLGELRSGYTF	TGTGCCAGCAGCTTAGGGGAACTCAGAAGCGGCTACACCTTC	many	TRBV7-9	NA	TRBJ1-2
CASSLRSGGETQYF	TGTGCCAGCAGTTTAAGAAGCGGGGGAGAGACCCAGTACTTC	many	TRBV28	TRBD2	TRBJ2-5
CASSLTGGGNTIYF	TGTGCCAGCAGCCTTACAGGGGGTGGAAACACCATATATTTT	many	TRBV11-2	TRBD1	TRBJ1-3
CASSLSGNTDTQYF	TGTGCCAGCAGCCTTAGCGGGAACACAGATACGCAGTATTTT	NA	TRBV7-3	TRBD2	TRBJ2-3
CASSLAVTGFYGYTF	TGTGCCAGCAGCTTAGCGGTGACAGGATTCTATGGCTACACCTTC	many	TRBV7-2	NA	TRBJ1-2
CSARSEQETQYF	TGCAGTGCTAGGAGCGAGCAAGAGACCCAGTACTTC	many	TRBV20-1	NA	TRBJ2-5
CASSLARSQPQHF	TGTGCCAGCAGCTTAGCCAGGTCTCAGCCCCAGCATTTT	many	TRBV11-2	NA	TRBJ1-5
CASSPPSGKETQYF	TGTGCCAGCAGCCCGCCTAGCGGAAAAGAGACCCAGTACTTC	many	TRBV5-4	TRBD2	TRBJ2-5
CASTTTGEPQHF	TGTGCCAGCACAACGACAGGGGAGCCCCAGCATTTT	many	TRBV7-2	TRBD1	TRBJ1-5